This T cell receptor beta chain derives from a study of T-cell memory formation after mild COVID-19. Germline CDR1 MNHEY, CDR2 SVGAGI. This CDR3 has 12 residues. The V end lost 7 bases, the J end lost 3 bases, and 7 bases lay between the germline ends. The 5'RACE method, run with constant-segment primers, produced TCR alpha and TCR beta cDNA libraries (carrying sample barcodes and UMIs). TCRdb fed the 5' RACE reads into MiXCR, producing one record per CDR3 protein. This sample has about 62,000 distinct CDR3 sequences, with roughly 10% found just once. This clonotype was sampled from a man younger than 35 who had mild COVID-19 (a few samples of this study predate the infection). Cell type and time point are not known. The sample was PBMCs or a T cell subset sorted from them (not recorded which). The rearrangement joins TRBV6-5 to TRBJ1-3; D is perhaps TRBD1 (5 bases). Here the CDR3 reads CASMGDGNTIYF. CDR3 in DNA: TGTGCCAGCATGGGGGATGGAAACACCATATATTTT.